This entry lists 30 T cell receptor beta chains sequenced from one sample in a study of beta chain features in type 1 diabetes. Points from the study as a whole: Across all four CD4+ subsets, people with type 1 diabetes showed modestly shorter TCRB CDR3s.

These receptors have no identified antigens. Sequencing targeted expressed TCRB transcripts, as all isolated RNA had been reverse transcribed. Some clones are missing from TCRdb's copy, which holds only in-frame ones; the method was immunoSEQ multiplex PCR. There are 300,000 to 450,000 clones in the sample; roughly a tenth occur only once, and about 0.6% lies in the top ten. Sequenced: central memory CD4+ T cells from blood. The origin of the receptors is a man under 40 with type 1 diabetes.

The chain is built from TRBV7-9 and TRBJ2-1; D may correspond to TRBD1 or TRBD2 (5 bases each). Trimming left V 5 bases short and J 8 bases short, with 19 bases between. There are 15 residues in the CDR3. Germline V gene lookup returns CDR1 SEHNR and CDR2 FQNEAQ (reference sequence). In DNA, the CDR3 is TGTGCCAGCAGCCCCGGGGCACCGGGCGACGATGAGCAGTTCTTC. Protein sequence: CASSPGAPGDDEQFF.

The chain uses TRBV29-1 and TRBJ2-7, with 12 nucleotides matching TRBD1. Losses at the gene ends were 4 bases for V and 7 bases for J; bases not matched to a gene: 5. Germline CDR1 SQVTM, CDR2 ANQGSEA. CDR3 length: 13 residues. Written as DNA, the CDR3 is TGCAGCGTTGTGGGACAGGGGGCAAGGGAGCAGTACTTC. Protein sequence: CSVVGQGAREQYF.

The chain combines TRBV6-5 with TRBJ2-5; D ambiguous. V was trimmed by 5 bases and J by 4 bases, leaving 11 bases between them. CDR3 size: 13 residues. Germline CDR1 is MNHEY and CDR2 is SVGAGI. This chain's CDR3 is CASSVAWGETQYF. In nucleotides, the CDR3 is TGTGCCAGCAGTGTGGCATGGGGAGAGACCCAGTACTTC.

The rearrangement joins TRBV4-3 to TRBJ1-5; 9 nucleotides match TRBD1. CDR1 LGHNA and CDR2 YSLEER come from the germline V gene. Trimming at V came to 0 bases and at J to 4 bases, leaving 16 bases not matched to a gene. The CDR3 is made up of 20 amino acids. CDR3 in DNA: TGCGCCAGCAGCCAAGATATTTGGGGACAGGGAGCGGCGACGAATCAGCCCCAGCATTTT. This translates into CASSQDIWGQGAATNQPQHF.

This clone was observed a few times. The chain combines TRBV7-2 with TRBJ1-2; TRBD1 is a possible D gene (6 bases). Germline V gene sequence: CDR1 SGHTA, CDR2 FQGNSA. The V end lost 1 base, the J end lost 6 bases, and 9 bases lay between the germline ends. The CDR3 runs to 13 residues. CDR3 bases: TGTGCCAGCAGCTTAGGGCCAGGGGATGGCTACACCTTC. This encodes CASSLGPGDGYTF.

This clone was counted a few times. The V and J genes are TRBV13 and TRBJ1-5; D uncertain. The CDR3 totals 15 residues. V was pared by 6 bases and J by 9 bases, with 21 bases between. Germline-derived CDR1 and CDR2 are PRHDT and FYEKMQ (reference sequence). As DNA, the CDR3 is TGTGCCAGCAGTCTTTCGTCGGGGAACCTTGCGCCCCAGCATTTT. It translates to CASSLSSGNLAPQHF.

This clone has more than one count but fewer than ten. The chain links TRBV2 to TRBJ1-2; TRBD1 might be the D (6 bases). The CDR3 loop spans 14 amino acids. The V gene's germline CDR1 is SNHLY and CDR2 FYNNEI. V gave up 5 bases and J gave up 1 base, with 11 bases separating them. Here the CDR3 reads CASSLDSFNYGYTF. The DNA for the CDR3 is TGTGCCAGCAGTTTGGACAGTTTTAACTATGGCTACACCTTC.

The chain combines TRBV18 with TRBJ2-7; D ambiguous. The CDR3 runs 14 residues. Trimming took off 3 bases at V and 5 bases at J, with 14 bases between the two ends. The V gene's germline CDR1 is KGHSH and CDR2 LQKENI. The CDR3 protein is CASSPPNGVDEQYF. The DNA of the CDR3 is TGTGCCAGCTCACCTCCGAATGGGGTCGACGAGCAGTACTTC.

V gene TRBV2 combines with J gene TRBJ2-5, with 9 nucleotides matching TRBD1. V lost 4 bases to trimming and J lost 4 bases; unmatched junction nucleotides: 4. Germline V CDR1 and CDR2: SNHLY, FYNNEI. The CDR3 is 14 residues long. The CDR3 here is CASSVNRGPETQYF. In DNA, the CDR3 is TGTGCCAGCAGTGTTAACAGGGGGCCAGAGACCCAGTACTTC.

The chain has TRBV10-1 and TRBJ2-1; 12 bases match TRBD2. J lost 10 bases, V lost 3 bases, and 4 bases had no gene match. This CDR3 is built from 14 residues. Germline V gene lookup returns CDR1 WNHNN and CDR2 SYGVQD (reference sequence). The CDR3 loop reads CASSDPSGREEQFF. DNA for the CDR3: TGCGCCAGCAGTGATCCTAGCGGGAGGGAAGAGCAGTTCTTC.

The chain's CDR3 is CASSLGWGYEQYF. The CDR3 coding sequence is TGTGCCAGCAGCTTAGGCTGGGGCTACGAGCAGTACTTC. The chain carries TRBV11-2 and TRBJ2-7; D gene uncertain. This CDR3 comprises 13 residues. The V and J ends lost 1 base and 3 bases respectively, with 7 bases between them. Germline CDR1 is SGHAT and CDR2 is FQNNGV.

The V and J genes are TRBV19 and TRBJ1-1; the D gene is possibly TRBD1 (6 bases). Germline V gene sequence: CDR1 LNHDA, CDR2 SQIVND (reference sequence). The CDR3 runs 16 residues. Trimming stripped 5 bases from V and 0 bases from J, with 16 bases between. The CDR3 coding sequence is TGTGCCAGTAGTCGTAATGGACAGACTATGAACACTGAAGCTTTCTTT. Protein: CASSRNGQTMNTEAFF.

To note about this clone: The sample has other DNA sequences that encode this CDR3 too. This chain joins TRBV7-9 and TRBJ2-2, with 7 bases that match TRBD1. The CDR3 sequence is 13 residues long. CDR1 is SEHNR, CDR2 FQNEAQ, per germline (reference sequence). Trimming cost V 3 bases and J 6 bases; bases outside gene matches: 1. The CDR3 DNA is TGTGCCAGCAGCTTGACAGGGCCCGGGGAGCTGTTTTTT. This codes for CASSLTGPGELFF.

V and J are TRBV27 and TRBJ2-3; 7 nucleotides align to TRBD1. V shed 6 bases and J 4 bases; nucleotides not matched to a gene: 7. This CDR3 spans 14 amino acids. Germline CDR1 and CDR2: MNHEY and SMNVEV (reference sequence). This CDR3 reads CASRDRVGADTQYF. The CDR3 coding sequence is TGTGCCAGCAGAGACAGGGTCGGGGCAGATACGCAGTATTTT.

A few counts support this clone. The V call is TRBV25-1, the J call TRBJ1-4; TRBD1 matches at 9 bases. CDR1 MGHDK and CDR2 SYGVNS come from the germline V gene. The V and J ends lost 10 bases and 5 bases, in that order; junction bases with no gene match: 5. CDR3 length: 13 residues. CDR3 coding DNA: TGTGCCACTAATACAGGGGGCAATGAAAAACTGTTTTTT. Translated, it gives CATNTGGNEKLFF.

This clone has a handful of counts. The chain carries TRBV27 and TRBJ2-5; D uncertain. The V end lost 4 bases, the J end lost 5 bases, and 23 bases lay between the germline ends. CDR1 is MNHEY, CDR2 SMNVEV, per germline (reference sequence). The CDR3 contains 17 residues. CDR3 in DNA: TGTGCCAGCAGTTATAACCAAGACCACGCTTTTGGGGAGACCCAGTACTTC. It specifies CASSYNQDHAFGETQYF.

This clone was detected only a few times. V and J are TRBV18 and TRBJ1-2; 7 bases map to TRBD1. This CDR3 spans 16 amino acids. The germline V gene encodes CDR1 KGHSH and CDR2 LQKENI. V trimming: 2 bases; J trimming: 4 bases; junction bases outside the gene matches: 10. CDR3 residues: CASSPSSGTATYGYTF. In DNA, the CDR3 is TGTGCCAGCTCACCAAGCTCAGGGACAGCAACCTATGGCTACACCTTC.

The chain combines TRBV2 with TRBJ2-1; D is possibly TRBD1 (6 bases). This CDR3 has 13 residues. The germline CDR1 and CDR2 sequences are SNHLY and FYNNEI. Trimming pared 5 bases from V and 5 bases from J, leaving 10 bases between. CDR3 sequence: CASSLDRNNEQFF. The CDR3 nucleotides read TGTGCCAGCAGTCTGGACAGAAACAATGAGCAGTTCTTC.

The gene calls are TRBV11-2 and TRBJ1-1; the D is unclear. Per the germline V gene, CDR1 is SGHAT and CDR2 is FQNNGV. The CDR3 totals 14 residues. Trimming took off 1 base at V and 3 bases at J, with 9 bases between the two ends. The CDR3 here is CASSLAAGYTEAFF. CDR3 bases: TGTGCCAGCAGCTTAGCAGCCGGTTACACTGAAGCTTTCTTT. Using reference TRBV11-2 and TRBJ1-1 for the parts outside the CDR3, the full variable domain is EAGVAQSPRYKIIEKRQSVAFWCNPISGHATLYWYQQILGQGPKLLIQFQNNGVVDDSQLPKDRFSAERLKGVDSTLKIQPAKLEDSAVYLCASSLAAGYTEAFFGQGTRLTVV.

V and J are TRBV7-8 and TRBJ2-7; a weak D match, TRBD1 (5 bases). Trimming took off 1 base at V and 3 bases at J, with 10 bases between the two ends. This CDR3 spans 14 amino acids. CDR1 is SGHVS, CDR2 FQNEAQ, per germline. The DNA of the CDR3 is TGTGCCAGCAGCTTAGGACAGATCAACTACGAGCAGTACTTC. As protein: CASSLGQINYEQYF.

The chain combines TRBV6-5 with TRBJ1-1; D is unresolved. The CDR3 is 13 residues long. CDR1 MNHEY and CDR2 SVGAGI come from the germline V gene. Trimming pared 2 bases from V and 1 base from J, leaving 5 bases between. CDR3 region: CASSYRRNTEAFF. The CDR3 bases are TGTGCCAGCAGTTACCGGAGGAACACTGAAGCTTTCTTT.

The chain joins TRBV20-1 to TRBJ2-5; D call uncertain. Trimming took off 6 bases at V and 9 bases at J, with 8 bases between the two ends. Germline CDR1 DFQATT, CDR2 SNEGSKA (reference sequence). The CDR3 extends over 9 amino acids. CDR3 in amino acids: CSAQEAQYF. For the CDR3, the DNA is TGCAGTGCCCAGGAAGCCCAGTACTTC.

This clone was counted a few times. This chain joins TRBV27 and TRBJ1-4; TRBD1 aligns across 7 bases. CDR3 length: 16 residues. Per the germline V gene, CDR1 is MNHEY and CDR2 is SMNVEV (reference sequence). V gave up 3 bases and J gave up 7 bases; unmatched junction bases: 11. The CDR3 here is CASSFNPTGWGEKLFF. In nucleotides, the CDR3 is TGTGCCAGCAGTTTCAACCCGACAGGGTGGGGTGAAAAACTGTTTTTT.

This clone showed up just a few times. Additional DNA sequences in this sample encode the identical CDR3. The chain uses TRBV4-2 and TRBJ2-2; 8 nucleotides match TRBD2. Germline CDR1 is LGHNA and CDR2 is YNFKEQ. The length of the CDR3 is 16 residues. Trimming at V came to 0 bases and at J to 2 bases, leaving 2 bases not matched to a gene. The CDR3 DNA sequence: TGTGCCAGCAGCCAAGAGAGCGGGAGTAACACCGGGGAGCTGTTTTTT. This translates into CASSQESGSNTGELFF.

This clone has more than one count but fewer than ten. The chain is built from TRBV18 and TRBJ1-1; D gene unclear. Trimming removed 2 bases at V and 9 bases at J, with 16 bases between. This CDR3 region has 14 residues. In germline, CDR1 is KGHSH, CDR2 LQKENI. Here the CDR3 DNA reads TGTGCCAGCTCACCATCGCCTGAAAAGGAAAAAGCTTTCTTT. It codes for CASSPSPEKEKAFF.

This clone was counted only a few times. The rearrangement joins TRBV7-3 to TRBJ2-3, with a weak D call TRBD2 (5 bases). The CDR3 contains 14 residues. Germline V CDR1 and CDR2: SGHTA, FQGTGA. The V and J ends lost 5 bases and 5 bases respectively, with 14 bases between them. The CDR3 reads CASSVGVAEDTQYF. The CDR3 DNA sequence: TGTGCCAGCAGCGTCGGGGTAGCTGAAGATACGCAGTATTTT.

A few counts support this clone. The sample carries other DNA sequences with the same CDR3. The chain links TRBV6-1 to TRBJ1-1; possibly TRBD1 for D (6 bases). The germline CDR1 and CDR2 sequences are MNHNS and SASEGT. This CDR3 spans 13 amino acids. V was clipped by 4 bases and J by 4 bases, with 10 bases between them. The CDR3 nucleotides read TGTGCCAGCAGTGTGGACAGCTCCACTGAAGCTTTCTTT. Protein: CASSVDSSTEAFF.

This clone showed up many times. The chain uses TRBV14 and TRBJ1-1; D not resolved. The germline V and J ends were trimmed by 4 bases and 7 bases, with 13 bases remaining between them. This CDR3 comprises 13 residues. CDR1 and CDR2 from the germline V gene are SGHDN and FVKESK. Here the CDR3 DNA reads TGTGCCAGCAGCCCCAGCCAGATAGGTGAAGCTTTCTTT. It yields the protein CASSPSQIGEAFF.

This clone was detected only a few times. The rearrangement links TRBV5-4 to TRBJ2-1, with unresolved D. The CDR3 spans 14 residues. The germline V gene has CDR1 SGHNT and CDR2 YYREEE (reference sequence). Trimming removed 0 bases at V and 2 bases at J, with 6 bases between. The CDR3 bases are TGTGCCAGCAGCTTGGACGTAACCTACAATGAGCAGTTCTTC. Protein product: CASSLDVTYNEQFF.

Only a few counts were recorded for this clone. The genes are TRBV6-4 and TRBJ1-1; 7 nucleotides align to TRBD1. Germline-derived CDR1 and CDR2 are MRHNA and SNTAGT. This CDR3 spans 13 amino acids. The V gene end was trimmed by 9 bases and the J gene end by 3 bases; junction bases not matched to a gene: 7. This CDR3 is CASGRGLDTEAFF. The CDR3 bases are TGTGCCAGTGGCAGGGGGTTAGACACTGAAGCTTTCTTT.